These T cell receptor beta chains were read from a single sample in a study of CXCR3-negative and CXCR3-positive naive CD8 T cells. After re-calling the 5' RACE reads, TCRdb lists one entry per CDR3 protein, DNA absent. This listing includes 100,000 to 150,000 distinct CDR3 sequences. The sample consisted of naive CXCR3- CD8+ T cells from blood. The receptors come from a human donor in good health. Some clones in this sample may be carry-over from other donors' samples. Both conserved end residues are part of each CDR3.

j_call v_call cdr3_aa
TRBJ2-1 TRBV27 CASSSHRTSEAYNEQFF
TRBJ2-7 TRBV5-1 CASSSLGGTYEQYF
TRBJ1-1 TRBV9 CASSGDGMAEAFF
TRBJ1-1 TRBV4-1 CASRLGGFGNTEAFF
TRBJ2-7 TRBV4-3 CASSQDRGMGFDEQYF
TRBJ2-3 TRBV5-6 CASSLGERYTDTQYF
TRBJ2-7 TRBV11-1 CASSSTWMAEQYF
TRBJ2-5 TRBV11-3 CASSPWEGQGAQETQYF
TRBJ2-5 TRBV11-2 CASSLDEGQKETQYF
TRBJ2-3 TRBV6-1 CASWTGAITDTQYF
TRBJ2-1 TRBV7-3 CASSPSPGLAGVEQFF
TRBJ1-3 TRBV12-3/TRBV12-4 CASTWTVSGNTIYF
TRBJ2-1 TRBV6-5 CASSYAGDNDQFF
TRBJ1-2 TRBV21-1 CASSKVGEGYTF
TRBJ2-1 TRBV2 CASSQRASYNEQFF
TRBJ1-2 TRBV11-2 CASSPGTGLPSYTF